These T cell receptor beta chains were read from a single sample in a study of blood T cell repertoires in COVID-19. Method: immunoSEQ multiplex PCR; TCRdb's copy keeps in-frame clones and lacks some. The sample yields 20,000 or so clones, 75% to 95% seen once. The sample was peripheral blood. These receptors were taken from a man in his 70s with active COVID-19. CDR3s include the opening cysteine and the closing phenylalanine or tryptophan. The order of the fields is J gene, clone size, D gene, V gene, CDR3 DNA, CDR3 protein. A D gene is named only where the DNA matches it firmly. Not all rows give a size; the values are once, few, many and, for expanded clones, a class.

J: TRBJ2-3
size: .
D: .
V: TRBV3-1/TRBV3-2
DNA: TGTGCCAGCAGCCTTGAGGATACGCAGTATTTT
CDR3: CASSLEDTQYF

J: TRBJ1-2
size: few
D: .
V: TRBV2
DNA: TGTGCCACCAGTACAGGGTCTGGCTACACCTTC
CDR3: CATSTGSGYTF

J: TRBJ1-2
size: .
D: .
V: TRBV10-1
DNA: TGCGCCAGCAGTGGGCGCCCCGACAGCACTAACTATGGCTACACCTTC
CDR3: CASSGRPDSTNYGYTF

J: TRBJ2-1
size: .
D: TRBD2
V: TRBV10-1
DNA: TGCGCCAGCAGTGAATCCGGGAGGAGGAATGAGCAGTTCTTC
CDR3: CASSESGRRNEQFF

J: TRBJ1-2
size: .
D: TRBD1
V: TRBV9
DNA: TGTGCCAGCAGCGGTAGTGGGACAGGGGGTTATGGCTACACCTTC
CDR3: CASSGSGTGGYGYTF

J: TRBJ2-2
size: once
D: TRBD2
V: TRBV7-8
DNA: TGTGCCAGCAGCCCCCCACTAGCGGGAGTCACCGGGGAGCTGTTTTTT
CDR3: CASSPPLAGVTGELFF

J: TRBJ1-1
size: .
D: .
V: TRBV28
DNA: TGTGCCAGCAGTTCCCCCTTTAGGACAGATGAAGCTTTCTTT
CDR3: CASSSPFRTDEAFF

J: TRBJ2-1
size: .
D: .
V: TRBV28
DNA: TGTGCCAGCAGCATTGGCGGCAGGGGGGTCTACAATGAGCAGTTCTTC
CDR3: CASSIGGRGVYNEQFF

J: TRBJ2-2
size: .
D: .
V: TRBV10-3
DNA: TGTGCCATCGGGAGCGCCCGTCCAAACACCGGGGAGCTGTTTTTT
CDR3: CAIGSARPNTGELFF

J: TRBJ2-7
size: .
D: .
V: TRBV5-4
DNA: TGTGCCAGCAGCTCCCAGGGAACCCCCTACGAGCAGTACTTC
CDR3: CASSSQGTPYEQYF

J: TRBJ2-7
size: once
D: .
V: TRBV29-1
DNA: TGCAGCGTGGCAGAGGGATATTACGAGCAGTACTTC
CDR3: CSVAEGYYEQYF

J: TRBJ2-1
size: .
D: .
V: TRBV5-1
DNA: TGCGCCAGCAGCTTGGTTGGAAGAGGCTACAATGAGCAGTTCTTC
CDR3: CASSLVGRGYNEQFF

J: TRBJ2-3
size: .
D: .
V: TRBV10-3
DNA: TGTGCCATCAGGTTCCAGACTAGCACAGATACGCAGTATTTT
CDR3: CAIRFQTSTDTQYF

J: TRBJ2-3
size: .
D: .
V: TRBV9
DNA: TGTGCCAGCAGCGCCCGTAGCGCGACAGATACGCAGTATTTT
CDR3: CASSARSATDTQYF

J: TRBJ1-5
size: .
D: TRBD1
V: TRBV4-2
DNA: TGTGCCAGCAGCCTGAACCGGGACAGCTATCAGCCCCAGCATTTT
CDR3: CASSLNRDSYQPQHF

J: TRBJ1-6
size: .
D: TRBD1
V: TRBV28
DNA: TGTGCCAGCGGGACAGGGGATAATTCACCCCTCCACTTT
CDR3: CASGTGDNSPLHF

J: TRBJ2-5
size: .
D: .
V: TRBV12-3/TRBV12-4
DNA: TGTGCCAGCAGGGAGAACGCACAGACCCAGTACTTC
CDR3: CASRENAQTQYF

J: TRBJ2-4
size: .
D: TRBD1
V: TRBV14
DNA: TGTGCCAGCAGCCAAGAAAGGGGACAGGGCTCTGAGATTCAGTACTTC
CDR3: CASSQERGQGSEIQYF

J: TRBJ2-5
size: .
D: TRBD1
V: TRBV9
DNA: TGTGCCAGCAGCACAACAGGGGGAGAGACCCAGTACTTC
CDR3: CASSTTGGETQYF

J: TRBJ2-2
size: .
D: .
V: TRBV5-1
DNA: TGCGCCAGCAGCTCCGGGACATCTCACACCGGGGAGCTGTTTTTT
CDR3: CASSSGTSHTGELFF

J: TRBJ2-7
size: .
D: TRBD1
V: TRBV6-2/TRBV6-3
DNA: TGTGCCAGCAGCCCACGGGGGACAGGGAGACAAGGAGAGCAGTACTTC
CDR3: CASSPRGTGRQGEQYF

J: TRBJ2-7
size: .
D: TRBD2
V: TRBV28
DNA: TGTGCCAGCAGTCCCACACTAGCGGGAGGGCTCTCCTACTTTTCCTACGAGCAGTACTTC
CDR3: CASSPTLAGGLSYFSYEQYF

J: TRBJ1-1
size: once
D: .
V: TRBV7-7
DNA: TGTGCCAGCACTGGGGGCGCGGAGACTGAAGCTTTCTTT
CDR3: CASTGGAETEAFF

J: TRBJ1-1
size: .
D: .
V: TRBV4-3
DNA: TGCGCCAGCAGCCAAGATCCGGCCGGAGGCACTGAAGCTTTCTTT
CDR3: CASSQDPAGGTEAFF

J: TRBJ2-3
size: .
D: .
V: TRBV5-4
DNA: TGTGCCAGCAGCTTGGCGGCCGGAGCCACAGATACGCAGTATTTT
CDR3: CASSLAAGATDTQYF

J: TRBJ1-5
size: .
D: TRBD1
V: TRBV30
DNA: TGTGCCTGGGAAAGCAAGCTGGGACAGGGGGTCGATCAGCCCCAGCATTTT
CDR3: CAWESKLGQGVDQPQHF

J: TRBJ2-1
size: .
D: .
V: TRBV7-2
DNA: TGTGCCAGCAGCTTACCGGTGGGGCGGGGTAACAATGAGCAGTTCTTC
CDR3: CASSLPVGRGNNEQFF